Listed below are T cell receptor beta chains from one sample, sequenced in a study of shared clonotypes between healthy human individuals. Only in-frame clones appear in the TCRdb table, and some are missing; sequencing was by immunoSEQ multiplex PCR. The sample has about 180,000 clones; 90% to 95% are singletons. Input material: naive CD4+ T cells sorted from blood. The source of these receptors is a woman between 25 and 40 years old in good health. Each CDR3 is given with its conserved first and last residue. The D gene is left open where the match is weak. The size field is filled for only some rows; it gives once, few, many or a size class.

TRBV5-1	NA	TRBJ2-3	NA	TGCGCCAGCAGCCCGACAGGAGGGGAGGATACGCAGTATTTT	CASSPTGGEDTQYF
TRBV6-5	NA	TRBJ1-2	TRBD1	TGTGCCAGTCTTGCAACGGGACAGGACATCTATGGCTACACCTTC	CASLATGQDIYGYTF
TRBV18	NA	TRBJ1-2	NA	TGTGCCAGCTCACCGGATCTATCGGGTGGCTACACCTTC	CASSPDLSGGYTF
TRBV10-2	NA	TRBJ2-7	NA	TGCGCCAGCAGTTGGGATACCTACGAGCAGTACTTC	CASSWDTYEQYF
TRBV19	once	TRBJ2-5	NA	TGTGCCAGTAGTAGTTTCACAGGGAGTCAAGAGACCCAGTACTTC	CASSSFTGSQETQYF
TRBV18	NA	TRBJ2-1	TRBD1	TGTGCCAGCTCACCACGGACAGGCAGGAGCTCCTACAATGAGCAGTTCTTC	CASSPRTGRSSYNEQFF
TRBV28	NA	TRBJ2-1	TRBD2	TGTGCCAGCAGCCCGGGGGGGGAGGGCCAGGATGAGCAGTTCTTC	CASSPGGEGQDEQFF
TRBV18	NA	TRBJ1-1	TRBD1	TGTGCCAGCTCAGATACCGGGACAGGGAAGACTGAAGCTTTCTTT	CASSDTGTGKTEAFF
TRBV30	NA	TRBJ1-2	NA	TGTGCCTGGAGTGTAAGGGCTAACTATGGCTACACCTTC	CAWSVRANYGYTF
TRBV7-7	NA	TRBJ2-5	NA	TGTGCCAGCAGCTTAGGCTTGATTGAGACCCAGTACTTC	CASSLGLIETQYF
TRBV11-2	NA	TRBJ2-5	NA	TGTGCCAGCAGCTACGGGCCAACCAGGGAGACCCAGTACTTC	CASSYGPTRETQYF
TRBV14	once	TRBJ2-7	NA	TGTGCCAGCAGCCAAGTGAGGGCCTACGAGCAGTACTTC	CASSQVRAYEQYF
TRBV30	NA	TRBJ2-1	NA	TGTGCCTGGACTAGCCGCTCCTACAATGAGCAGTTCTTC	CAWTSRSYNEQFF
TRBV25-1	NA	TRBJ2-7	TRBD2	TGTGCCAGCAGTTTCCACGGACTAGCGGGAGGGTACGAGCAGTACTTC	CASSFHGLAGGYEQYF
TRBV10-3	NA	TRBJ1-1	NA	TGCGCCATCGGGAATGCGGGAAATTCCCTGGGGAACACTGAAGCTTTCTTT	CAIGNAGNSLGNTEAFF
TRBV4-1	NA	TRBJ1-5	NA	TGCGCCAGCAGCCAAGGCCAGAGGAACCATCAGCCCCAGCATTTT	CASSQGQRNHQPQHF
TRBV28	NA	TRBJ2-2	NA	TGTGCCAGCATCGAGACGCGGGGCACCGGGGAGCTGTTTTTT	CASIETRGTGELFF
TRBV29-1	once	TRBJ1-4	NA	TGCAGCGTTGAAGTCGTTGAAAAACTGTTTTTT	CSVEVVEKLFF
TRBV28	NA	TRBJ1-1	TRBD1	TGTGCCAGCAGTTTAAAGACACCAGGGCAGGGGGGAACTGAAGCTTTCTTT	CASSLKTPGQGGTEAFF
TRBV10-3	NA	TRBJ2-5	NA	TGTGCCATCAGACGGGGCGAGACCCAGTACTTC	CAIRRGETQYF
TRBV7-9	NA	TRBJ1-3	NA	TGTGCCAGCAATAGTCCTGGAAACACCATATATTTT	CASNSPGNTIYF
TRBV9	NA	TRBJ2-5	NA	TGTGCCAGCAGCCCAGGGGGGGGTGAGACCCAGTACTTC	CASSPGGGETQYF
TRBV29-1	NA	TRBJ2-1	TRBD2	TGCAGCGTTTTGTCGGGACTAGCGGTCAATGAGCAGTTCTTC	CSVLSGLAVNEQFF
TRBV5-1	NA	TRBJ2-5	NA	TGCGCCAGCAGCTCGGGGACCCAAGAGACCCAGTACTTC	CASSSGTQETQYF
TRBV29-1	NA	TRBJ2-7	NA	TGCAGCGTTGCCACGCCCTACGAGCAGTACTTC	CSVATPYEQYF
TRBV11-2	NA	TRBJ1-1	TRBD1	TGTGCCAGCAGCTCCCCCGAATTGACAGGGATGAACACTGAAGCTTTCTTT	CASSSPELTGMNTEAFF
TRBV11-2	NA	TRBJ2-2	NA	TGTGCCAGCAGCCCACGTCCGGGGGCCGGTCGGGCCGGGGAGCTGTTTTTT	CASSPRPGAGRAGELFF
TRBV6-1	NA	TRBJ1-5	NA	TGTGCCAGCAGTGAAACAGTTTATCAGCCCCAGCATTTT	CASSETVYQPQHF
TRBV6-5	NA	TRBJ2-7	NA	TGTGCCAGCATGAATTCGGATCTCTACGAGCAGTACTTC	CASMNSDLYEQYF
TRBV28	NA	TRBJ2-5	NA	TGTGCCAGCAGTGACGCGACCCAAGAGACCCAGTACTTC	CASSDATQETQYF
TRBV6-4	once	TRBJ2-1	NA	TGTGCCACCGCGGGACCTTCACTCAATGAGCAGTTCTTC	CATAGPSLNEQFF
TRBV27	NA	TRBJ1-2	TRBD1	TGTGCCAGCAGGACTACAGGGGGCCTTGGCTACACCTTC	CASRTTGGLGYTF
TRBV11-1	NA	TRBJ1-2	NA	TGTGCCAGCAGCCTCACAGAGAACTATGGCTACACCTTC	CASSLTENYGYTF
TRBV5-1	NA	TRBJ2-7	TRBD1	TGCGCCAGCAGCGAACGGACAGGAAACTACGAGCAGTACTTC	CASSERTGNYEQYF